Below are 29 T cell receptor beta chains sequenced from a single sample in a study of shared clonotypes between healthy human individuals. Generated by immunoSEQ multiplex PCR, the TCRdb table keeps only in-frame clones and is missing some. The sample has some 680,000 clones, around 73% seen once. The sample taken for sequencing was memory CD4+ T cells sorted from blood. Subset here: CD45RA-negative fraction. These receptors came from a young woman in good health.

This clone has only a few counts. The chain combines TRBV7-8 with TRBJ2-2; D perhaps matches TRBD2 (6 bases). The V and J ends lost 4 bases and 0 bases respectively, with 9 bases between them. The germline V gene encodes CDR1 SGHVS and CDR2 FQNEAQ. The CDR3 contains 15 residues. The CDR3 sequence is CASSSGLANTGELFF. CDR3 DNA sequence: TGTGCCAGCAGCTCGGGACTGGCGAACACCGGGGAGCTGTTTTTT.

This clone was seen only a few times. The genes are TRBV5-1 and TRBJ2-7; D is possibly TRBD1 (6 bases). Germline lookup yields CDR1 SGHRS and CDR2 YFSETQ. This CDR3 is 17 amino acids long. V was pared by 0 bases and J by 3 bases, with 19 bases between. The CDR3 DNA reads TGCGCCAGCAGCTTGGCTATCCGCAAAGGGACACTCTACGAGCAGTACTTC. Encoded protein: CASSLAIRKGTLYEQYF.

This clone has more than one count but fewer than ten. The V call is TRBV6-1, the J call TRBJ1-5, with D possibly TRBD1 on 6 matching bases. CDR3 size: 13 residues. Germline values: CDR1 MNHNS, CDR2 SASEGT. V lost 4 bases, J lost 7 bases, and 11 bases lay in between. In DNA form, the CDR3 reads TGTGCCAGCAGTGGAGGGGGAGAACAGCCCCAGCATTTT. Translated: CASSGGGEQPQHF.

CDR3 region: CASSSTGNNEQFF. The CDR3 DNA sequence: TGTGCCAGCAGCTCGACAGGGAACAATGAGCAGTTCTTC. V and J are TRBV7-7 and TRBJ2-1, with 7 bases identical to TRBD1. The CDR3 has 13 residues. V shed 4 bases, J shed 5 bases, and the junction held 2 bases outside the gene matches. Per germline, CDR1 SSHAT and CDR2 FNYEAQ (reference sequence).

V is TRBV7-2 and J is TRBJ1-2; the D gene is possibly TRBD1 (5 bases). The CDR3 extends over 14 amino acids. Trimming pared 2 bases from V and 2 bases from J, leaving 9 bases between. Per the germline V gene, CDR1 is SGHTA and CDR2 is FQGNSA. The DNA for the CDR3 is TGTGCCAGCAGCTTACAGGGCTCAAACTATGGCTACACCTTC. Protein product: CASSLQGSNYGYTF.

This clone was counted a few times. This chain uses TRBV2 with TRBJ2-2, with D possibly being TRBD2 (5 bases). The CDR3 extends over 15 amino acids. CDR1 and CDR2 from the germline V gene are SNHLY and FYNNEI. V was shortened by 8 bases and J by 1 base, with 14 bases between the two germline ends. CDR3 in amino acids: CASGGRGLNTGELFF. The CDR3, as DNA: TGTGCCAGCGGAGGTCGTGGATTGAACACCGGGGAGCTGTTTTTT.

V usage is TRBV19 and J usage is TRBJ1-5; D gene uncertain. Trimming pared 2 bases from V and 0 bases from J, leaving 5 bases between. Germline assignment: CDR1 LNHDA and CDR2 SQIVND (reference sequence). The CDR3 loop spans 14 amino acids. For the CDR3, the DNA is TGTGCCAGTAGTATAACGGATAGCAATCAGCCCCAGCATTTT. This sequence encodes CASSITDSNQPQHF.

The chain carries TRBV6-6 and TRBJ1-2; unclear D gene. V lost 7 bases and J 0 bases, leaving 6 bases between the germline ends. Germline values: CDR1 MNHNY, CDR2 SVGAGI (reference sequence). This CDR3 comprises 12 residues. CDR3 sequence: CASKTSNYGYTF. Written as DNA, the CDR3 is TGTGCCAGCAAGACCTCTAACTATGGCTACACCTTC.

This rearrangement joins TRBV4-2 to TRBJ2-4; 13 nucleotides match TRBD2. The CDR3 is made up of 16 amino acids. CDR1 LGHNA and CDR2 YNFKEQ come from the germline V gene. The J segment lost 7 bases and the V segment lost 0 bases, leaving 3 bases of the junction unmatched. The CDR3 sequence: CASSQDKLAGGNIQYF. As DNA, the CDR3 is TGTGCCAGCAGCCAAGATAAACTAGCGGGAGGGAACATTCAGTACTTC.

CDR3 DNA: TGTGCCAGCAGCCAAGATGGGATAGCGCTAGCGGGAGATGAGACCCAGTACTTC. Its translation: CASSQDGIALAGDETQYF. This chain connects TRBV4-2 to TRBJ2-5, with 10 bases matching TRBD2. Germline V gene sequence: CDR1 LGHNA, CDR2 YNFKEQ. Germline trimming cut 0 bases from V and 5 bases from J; bases unmatched to any gene: 12. This CDR3 is 18 amino acids long.

The rearrangement links TRBV7-9 to TRBJ2-7; the D is unclear. The V end was cut by 4 bases, the J end by 5 bases, with 12 bases between. This CDR3 is 13 amino acids long. CDR1 is SEHNR and CDR2 is FQNEAQ in the germline V gene (reference sequence). The CDR3: CASSSSGLDEQYF. In DNA, the CDR3 is TGTGCCAGCAGCTCCTCCGGTTTGGACGAGCAGTACTTC.

This clone was recorded once. The chain joins TRBV15 to TRBJ2-7; 12 positions agree with TRBD2. This CDR3 is built from 20 residues. The V gene end was trimmed by 5 bases and the J gene end by 1 base; junction bases not matched to a gene: 18. Germline V CDR1 and CDR2: LNHNV, YYDKDF (reference sequence). CDR3 nucleotides: TGTGCCACCAGCGGGGGACAGCTTCTAGCGGGAGGGCCCCGGTCCTACGAGCAGTACTTC. This encodes CATSGGQLLAGGPRSYEQYF.

This clone was counted a few times. The chain employs TRBV5-4 and TRBJ2-5; 13 nucleotides match TRBD2. The CDR3 spans 18 residues. V lost 5 bases to trimming and J lost 2 bases; unmatched junction nucleotides: 12. Germline V lookup: CDR1 SGHNT, CDR2 YYREEE (reference sequence). The CDR3 here is CASSGTPLAGGLQETQYF. In nucleotides, the CDR3 is TGTGCCAGCAGTGGAACCCCACTAGCGGGAGGGCTTCAAGAGACCCAGTACTTC.

The chain employs TRBV6-1 and TRBJ1-1; D is undetermined. CDR1 is MNHNS, CDR2 SASEGT, per germline. CDR3 size: 12 residues. The germline V and J ends were trimmed by 6 bases and 11 bases, with 16 bases remaining between them. The CDR3 spells CASRPDFPLAFF. The CDR3 coding sequence is TGTGCCAGCAGACCCGATTTTCCCCTGGCTTTCTTT.

Concerning this clone: A much larger clone is a single base away; this may be a read error. This chain uses TRBV11-3 with TRBJ2-5; D is uncertain. CDR1 and CDR2 from the germline V gene are SGHNT and YENEEA. The CDR3 runs to 13 residues. V was shortened by 1 base and J by 1 base, with 4 bases between the two germline ends. This CDR3 reads CASSLGGQETQYF. In nucleotides, the CDR3 is TGTGCCAGCAGCTTAGGCGGCCAAGAGACCCAGTACTTC.

As regards this clone: A much more abundant neighbour one base away suggests this may be a read error. Other DNA sequences in the same sample also yield this CDR3. This chain uses TRBV2 with TRBJ2-5; D not resolved. The length of the CDR3 is 11 residues. The germline V gene encodes CDR1 SNHLY and CDR2 FYNNEI. V was shortened by 1 base and J by 4 bases, with 1 base between the two germline ends. The CDR3 coding sequence is TGTGCCAGCAGTGAAGGAGAGACCCAGTACTTC. Translation gives CASSEGETQYF.

This chain connects TRBV5-1 to TRBJ2-7, with D possibly matching TRBD2 (5 bases). CDR1 is SGHRS and CDR2 is YFSETQ in the germline V gene. V was pared by 4 bases and J by 1 base, with 15 bases between. This CDR3 comprises 15 residues. CDR3 protein: CASSTSGIASYEQYF. The CDR3 DNA reads TGCGCCAGCAGCACCTCCGGGATCGCGTCCTACGAGCAGTACTTC.

The chain has TRBV14 and TRBJ1-1; D call uncertain. V was clipped by 5 bases and J by 0 bases, with 10 bases between them. The germline gives CDR1 SGHDN, CDR2 FVKESK. CDR3 size: 14 residues. The CDR3 sequence: CASSYQPLNTEAFF. CDR3 coding DNA: TGTGCCAGCAGCTACCAGCCACTGAACACTGAAGCTTTCTTT.

This clone was seen only a few times. This chain joins TRBV18 and TRBJ2-3; the D is unclear. The germline V and J ends were trimmed by 6 bases and 3 bases, with 13 bases remaining between them. CDR3 length: 14 residues. The V gene's germline CDR1 is KGHSH and CDR2 LQKENI. CDR3: CASSRNEMTDTQYF. The CDR3 DNA reads TGTGCCAGCTCCCGAAACGAGATGACAGATACGCAGTATTTT. Full variable domain (remainder filled in from reference TRBV18 and TRBJ2-3): NAGVMQNPRHLVRRRGQEARLRCSPMKGHSHVYWYRQLPEEGLKFMVYLQKENIIDESGMPKERFSAEFPKEGPSILRIQQVVRGDSAAYFCASSRNEMTDTQYFGPGTRLTVL.

In its sample, this clone was seen once. This chain uses TRBV2 with TRBJ2-7; no clear D. This CDR3 is 15 amino acids long. The germline V and J ends were trimmed by 5 bases and 2 bases, with 16 bases remaining between them. Germline V gene lookup returns CDR1 SNHLY and CDR2 FYNNEI. In nucleotides, the CDR3 is TGTGCCAGCAGTACCCTCGTCGACCGGGCCTACGAGCAGTACTTC. It encodes CASSTLVDRAYEQYF.

Points on this clone: Distinct nucleotide sequences in the sample also encode this CDR3. V gene TRBV6-1 combines with J gene TRBJ1-2, with a tentative D call TRBD1 (6 bases). Germline V gene data show CDR1 as MNHNS and CDR2 as SASEGT. V was cut by 2 bases and J by 12 bases, with 19 bases left in between. The length of the CDR3 is 14 residues. Here the CDR3 DNA reads TGTGCCAGCAGTGAAAAGGGGGGTTTGTCCCTAGACACCTTC. This gives the protein CASSEKGGLSLDTF.

The chain combines TRBV7-2 with TRBJ2-3; D remains ambiguous. The CDR3 has 12 residues. From germline, CDR1 is SGHTA and CDR2 FQGNSA. Trimming removed 5 bases at V and 4 bases at J, with 7 bases between. This CDR3 is CASSVHSDTQYF. DNA of the CDR3: TGTGCCAGCAGCGTTCATTCAGATACGCAGTATTTT.

This clone was detected ten times or more. The chain combines TRBV6-1 with TRBJ2-7; D gene ambiguous. CDR1 is MNHNS and CDR2 is SASEGT in the germline V gene. The CDR3 loop spans 16 amino acids. The V and J ends lost 3 bases and 3 bases respectively, with 18 bases between them. The CDR3 here is CASSDNLFKGNYEQYF. Written as DNA, the CDR3 is TGTGCCAGCAGTGATAATCTGTTTAAGGGTAACTACGAGCAGTACTTC.

The genes are TRBV5-1 and TRBJ2-7; TRBD1 matches at 7 bases. V lost 2 bases and J lost 1; bases outside the gene matches: 3. Germline V lookup: CDR1 SGHRS, CDR2 YFSETQ. The CDR3 runs 14 residues. The CDR3 sequence: CASSFGQVSYEQYF. The DNA of the CDR3 is TGCGCCAGCAGCTTCGGACAGGTTTCCTACGAGCAGTACTTC. The full variable domain, with the rest looked up from reference TRBV5-1 and TRBJ2-7, is KAGVTQTPRYLIKTRGQQVTLSCSPISGHRSVSWYQQTPGQGLQFLFEYFSETQRNKGNFPGRFSGRQFSNSRSEMNVSTLELGDSALYLCASSFGQVSYEQYFGPGTRLTVT.

The V gene is TRBV5-6, the J gene TRBJ1-5; TRBD1 is a possible D gene (6 bases). Trimming left V 0 bases short and J 10 bases short, with 14 bases between. In germline, CDR1 is SGHDT, CDR2 YYEEEE. The CDR3 extends over 14 amino acids. The CDR3 reads CASSLGQDVGPQHF. CDR3 sequence (DNA): TGTGCCAGCAGCTTGGGACAGGACGTGGGACCCCAGCATTTT.

The genes are TRBV13 and TRBJ2-7, with D possibly matching TRBD1 (6 bases). The V and J ends lost 6 bases and 0 bases respectively, with 9 bases between them. CDR1 is PRHDT, CDR2 FYEKMQ, per germline (reference sequence). The CDR3 runs to 13 residues. The CDR3 nucleotides read TGTGCCAGCAGGCTACAGGGCTCCTACGAGCAGTACTTC. It is translated as CASRLQGSYEQYF.

This rearrangement joins TRBV5-1 to TRBJ2-7; 8 bases line up with TRBD2. CDR3 length: 13 amino acids. Per germline, CDR1 SGHRS and CDR2 YFSETQ. Losses at the gene ends were 4 bases for V and 5 bases for J; bases not matched to a gene: 5. As DNA, the CDR3 is TGCGCCAGCAGCCCAGCGGGAGACAACGAGCAGTACTTC. Its translation: CASSPAGDNEQYF.

This chain links TRBV11-3 with TRBJ2-3; 7 bases are shared with TRBD2. The CDR3 totals 13 residues. The trim removed 1 base at V and 8 bases at J, leaving 3 bases unmatched. Germline V lookup: CDR1 SGHNT, CDR2 YENEEA. CDR3 loop: CASSLAGGGTQYF. CDR3 bases: TGTGCCAGCAGCTTAGCGGGAGGCGGTACGCAGTATTTT.

There are a few counts of this clone. This chain connects TRBV29-1 to TRBJ1-4; the match to TRBD1 covers 7 bases. Losses at the gene ends were 4 bases for V and 7 bases for J; bases not matched to a gene: 6. There are 13 residues in the CDR3. The germline V gene has CDR1 SQVTM and CDR2 ANQGSEA. The CDR3 bases are TGCAGCGTTGCAGGGGGGGGAAGTGAAAAACTGTTTTTT. Its protein is CSVAGGGSEKLFF.